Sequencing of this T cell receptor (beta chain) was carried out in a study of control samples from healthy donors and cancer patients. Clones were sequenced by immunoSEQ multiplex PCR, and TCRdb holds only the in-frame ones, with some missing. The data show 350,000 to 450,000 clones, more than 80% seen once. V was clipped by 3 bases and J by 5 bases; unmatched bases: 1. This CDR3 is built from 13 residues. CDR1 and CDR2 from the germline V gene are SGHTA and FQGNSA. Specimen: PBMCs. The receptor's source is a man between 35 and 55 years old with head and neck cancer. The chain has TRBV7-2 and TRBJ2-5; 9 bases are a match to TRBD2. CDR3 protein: CASSFSGGETQYF. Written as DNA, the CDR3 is TGTGCCAGCAGCTTTAGCGGGGGTGAGACCCAGTACTTC.